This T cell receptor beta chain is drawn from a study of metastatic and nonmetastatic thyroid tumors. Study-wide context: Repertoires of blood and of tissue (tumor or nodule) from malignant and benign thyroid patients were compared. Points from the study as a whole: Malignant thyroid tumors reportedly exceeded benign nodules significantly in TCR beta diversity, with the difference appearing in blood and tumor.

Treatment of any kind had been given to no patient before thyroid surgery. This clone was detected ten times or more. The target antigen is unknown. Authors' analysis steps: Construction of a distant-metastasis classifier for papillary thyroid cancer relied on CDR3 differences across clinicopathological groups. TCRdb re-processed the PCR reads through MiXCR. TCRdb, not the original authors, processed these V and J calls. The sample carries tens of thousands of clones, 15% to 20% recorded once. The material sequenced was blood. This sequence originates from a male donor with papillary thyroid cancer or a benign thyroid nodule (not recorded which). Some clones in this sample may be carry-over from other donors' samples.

The DNA of the CDR3 is TGTGCCAGCACCCAAGGGAGGACTAGCGGGACCTCCTACGAGCAGTACGTC. Its protein product is CASTQGRTSGTSYEQYV. The J gene is TRBJ2-7, the V gene TRBV6-2 or TRBV6-3; 12 bases agree with TRBD2. CDR3 length equals 17 residues. V shed 7 bases, J shed 0 bases, and the junction held 10 bases outside the gene matches. Germline V gene sequence: CDR1 MNHEY, CDR2 SVGEGT.